This T cell receptor (beta chain) was observed in a study of response to subunit inactivated influenza vaccine (dated by TCRdb to the late 2010s). For the wider study: Deep quantitative T cell receptor repertoire profiling was used in the study to track responses to a trivalent subunit inactivated influenza vaccine. The study at large found these results: The authors proposed that each seasonal influenza vaccination may bring in only a limited number of new T cells.

The CDR3, from cysteine to phenylalanine, totals 12 residues. Only CDR3 DNA is held: 36 bases, read in frame from base 1. Reading the germline V gene gives CDR1 WSHSY and CDR2 SAAADI. The germline ends are 8 bases apart after V is trimmed by 6 bases and J by 4 bases. The library was generated by RT-PCR. The sequencer was an Illumina HiSeq 2500. TCRdb ran its own pipeline on the public reads, namely fastp trimming at Q25 and MiXCR clone calling, and kept in-frame beta chains. Records with the same CDR3 protein are collapsed into one entry carrying the most frequent genes and DNA. The sample table lists 400,000 to 650,000 distinct CDR3 sequences, roughly 7.9% of them with a count of one. The biggest ten clones account for less than 15% of the sample. To note about this clonotype: This clone's antigen is unknown. Base-call qualities are not available, and no considerably larger clone is one nucleotide away.

Sequencing used PBMCs from blood, obtained around 25 months after vaccination. The rearrangement combines TRBV10-2 with TRBJ2-3; the D gene is perhaps TRBD1 or TRBD2, each of them matching over 5 bases. The receptor comes from a man aged 50 to 69 who received an inactivated influenza vaccine. Donor details come from another sample of the same person, matched by shared clones. CDR3 reads: CASRGVADTQYF. The sequence in DNA is TGCGCCAGCAGGGGGGTTGCAGATACGCAGTATTTT.